The 19 T cell receptor beta chains reported below all come from one sample, sequenced in a study of early T cells in non-severe SARS-CoV-2 infection. TCRdb reprocessed the 5' RACE reads via MiXCR and lists one record per CDR3 protein. The sample shows roughly 83,000 distinct CDR3 sequences, 10% of them seen only once. The input for sequencing was whole blood, taken at baseline. The receptors derive from an adult who was a healthcare worker with PCR-confirmed SARS-CoV-2 infection or an uninfected control (not recorded which).

This chain uses TRBV7-2 with TRBJ1-1, with D possibly being TRBD1 (5 bases). The CDR3 loop spans 15 amino acids. V lost 8 bases and J lost 0, with 16 bases in between. Germline V gene data show CDR1 as SGHTA and CDR2 as FQGNSA. For the CDR3, the DNA is TGTGCCAGCTTGGACCCAGGGAGTATGAACACTGAAGCTTTCTTT. This encodes CASLDPGSMNTEAFF.

This clonotype was observed a handful of times. The rearrangement joins TRBV30 to TRBJ2-7, with no clear D. This CDR3 has 12 amino acids. Germline loops: CDR1 GTSNPN, CDR2 SVGIG (reference sequence). The V end lost 4 bases, the J end lost 2 bases, and 9 bases lay between the germline ends. The CDR3 DNA follows: TGTGCCTGGACCCTTTCGGCCTACGAGCAGTACTTC. Encoded protein: CAWTLSAYEQYF.

This clonotype was detected a few times. This chain links TRBV11-3 with TRBJ2-1, with D unresolved. This CDR3 has 12 amino acids. V gave up 0 bases and J gave up 7 bases, with 4 bases separating them. In germline, CDR1 is SGHNT, CDR2 YENEEA. CDR3 amino acids: CASSLDQNEQFF. The CDR3 DNA reads as TGTGCCAGCAGCTTAGATCAAAATGAGCAGTTCTTC.

This clonotype has a count of ten or more. The rearrangement links TRBV20-1 to TRBJ2-2; 10 positions match TRBD2. Trimming cost V 5 bases and J 1 base; bases outside gene matches: 7. The CDR3 is 16 amino acids. Looked up from germline, CDR1 is DFQATT and CDR2 is SNEGSKA (reference sequence). CDR3 region: CSALDWTSGNTGELFF. Written as DNA, the CDR3 is TGCAGTGCTTTAGACTGGACTAGCGGGAACACCGGGGAGCTGTTTTTT.

This clonotype was seen more than once but under ten times. The chain combines TRBV10-2 with TRBJ2-5; 7 nucleotides align to TRBD1. Germline CDR1 reads WSHSY; CDR2 reads SAAADI. The V and J ends lost 8 bases and 5 bases, in that order; junction bases with no gene match: 8. The CDR3 is 13 residues long. This chain's CDR3 is CASGRQGEETQYF. The CDR3, as DNA: TGCGCCAGCGGACGACAGGGTGAGGAGACCCAGTACTTC.

To note about this clonotype: One end of the junction fails to match germline, which may point to a read error. This sequence joins TRBV10-3 and TRBJ2-7; 7 nucleotides align to TRBD2. The CDR3 covers 21 residues. CDR1 and CDR2 (germline): ENHRY, SYGVKD. The CDR3 loop reads CAISDPLLRTSDRTENYERYF. The CDR3 nucleotides read TGTGCCATCAGTGACCCGCTCCTCAGGACTAGTGACCGTACAGAGAACTACGAGCGGTACTTC.

V and J are TRBV18 and TRBJ2-1; a possible D gene is TRBD1 (5 bases). Per germline, CDR1 KGHSH and CDR2 LQKENI. The length of the CDR3 is 14 residues. The germline V and J ends were trimmed by 4 bases and 6 bases, with 13 bases remaining between them. CDR3: CASSLRQGSNEQFF. The CDR3 DNA reads as TGTGCCAGCTCACTCCGCCAGGGTAGCAATGAGCAGTTCTTC.

This clonotype was counted once. V gene TRBV12-3 or TRBV12-4 combines with J gene TRBJ2-5; TRBD2 is a possible D gene (5 bases). This CDR3 is built from 13 residues. Trimming removed 3 bases at V and 5 bases at J, with 10 bases between. The CDR3 DNA reads as TGTGCCAGCAGTTTCAATCCGGGGGAGACCCAGTACTTC. This translates into CASSFNPGETQYF.

This clonotype came up a few times. V usage is TRBV20-1 and J usage is TRBJ1-5, with D possibly TRBD1 on 5 matching bases. CDR1 and CDR2 (germline): DFQATT, SNEGSKA (reference sequence). This CDR3 is 13 amino acids long. Trimming took off 3 bases at V and 3 bases at J, with 9 bases between the two ends. CDR3 DNA sequence: TGCAGTGCTAGTCGGGGGGTCAATCAGCCCCAGCATTTT. Its protein is CSASRGVNQPQHF.

The chain employs TRBV5-1 and TRBJ2-2; TRBD1 aligns across 8 bases. Per germline, CDR1 SGHRS and CDR2 YFSETQ. V dropped 1 base and J dropped 3; count of bases not matched to a gene: 5. The CDR3 spans 16 residues. CDR3 sequence reads: CASSLLGQGYTGELFF. The CDR3 DNA sequence: TGCGCCAGCAGCTTGCTAGGACAGGGATACACCGGGGAGCTGTTTTTT.

This clonotype was counted between two and nine times. The chain links TRBV3-1 to TRBJ1-2, with no clear D. Germline loops: CDR1 LGHDT, CDR2 YNNKEL (reference sequence). Trimming left V 1 base short and J 4 bases short, with 13 bases between. This CDR3 has 15 residues. CDR3 amino acids: CASSQGTVVVYGYTF. DNA for the CDR3: TGTGCCAGCAGCCAAGGGACGGTAGTCGTCTATGGCTACACCTTC.

This clonotype has more than one count but fewer than ten. The rearrangement links TRBV3-1 to TRBJ1-1; D is uncertain. CDR3 length equals 14 residues. Germline values: CDR1 LGHDT, CDR2 YNNKEL (reference sequence). The ends were cut back, 0 bases at V and 10 bases at J, with 15 bases in the middle. CDR3 amino acids: CASSQDWGPRRAFF. CDR3 in DNA: TGTGCCAGCAGCCAAGATTGGGGTCCGAGGAGAGCTTTCTTT.

The chain links TRBV28 to TRBJ2-7; D is perhaps TRBD1 (5 bases). CDR1 and CDR2 from the germline V gene are MDHEN and SYDVKM. The CDR3 is 11 residues long. V was trimmed by 4 bases and J by 12 bases, leaving 13 bases between them. CDR3 in amino acids: CASSSVGELYF. DNA of the CDR3: TGTGCCAGCAGTTCGGTAGGGGAATTGTACTTC.

This chain uses TRBV25-1 with TRBJ2-2; D might be TRBD2 (5 bases). CDR1 and CDR2 (germline): MGHDK, SYGVNS. The CDR3 covers 15 residues. The ends were cut back, 1 base at V and 4 bases at J, with 10 bases in the middle. The CDR3 loop is CASSEWEEGTGELFF. CDR3 sequence (DNA): TGTGCCAGCAGTGAATGGGAAGAGGGCACCGGGGAGCTGTTTTTT.

This clonotype has just a few counts. This chain joins TRBV6-1 and TRBJ2-1, with 9 positions matching TRBD2. Germline lookup yields CDR1 MNHNS and CDR2 SASEGT. V gave up 7 bases and J gave up 6 bases; unmatched junction bases: 7. This CDR3 comprises 14 residues. CDR3 DNA sequence: TGTGCCAGCAAGGCCGGCGGGAGGGGCAATGAGCAGTTCTTC. Protein: CASKAGGRGNEQFF.

The chain combines TRBV5-1 with TRBJ2-1, with TRBD2 as a possible D gene (6 bases). The V end lost 4 bases, the J end lost 2 bases, and 13 bases lay between the germline ends. Per germline, CDR1 SGHRS and CDR2 YFSETQ. This CDR3 has 15 residues. CDR3 amino acids: CASSLDGSPYNEQFF. In DNA form, the CDR3 reads TGCGCCAGCAGCCTGGACGGGAGTCCCTACAATGAGCAGTTCTTC.

This clonotype has just a few counts. V usage is TRBV20-1 and J usage is TRBJ2-3; 8 bases map to TRBD2. Germline V lookup: CDR1 DFQATT, CDR2 SNEGSKA (reference sequence). Trimming removed 1 base from V and 4 bases from J; junction bases left unmatched: 4. CDR3 length equals 14 residues. The CDR3: CSARGAGVADTQYF. CDR3 nucleotides: TGCAGTGCTAGAGGAGCGGGAGTGGCAGATACGCAGTATTTT.

This sequence joins TRBV7-9 and TRBJ2-1; 8 bases align to TRBD2. This CDR3 region has 16 residues. CDR1 and CDR2 (germline): SEHNR, FQNEAQ (reference sequence). Losses at the gene ends were 3 bases for V and 4 bases for J; bases not matched to a gene: 8. CDR3 protein: CASSLYSGTLYNEQFF. Here the CDR3 DNA reads TGTGCCAGCAGCTTGTATAGCGGGACCCTGTACAATGAGCAGTTCTTC. Complete variable domain (other parts from reference TRBV7-9 and TRBJ2-1): DTGVSQNPRHKITKRGQNVTFRCDPISEHNRLYWYRQTLGQGPEFLTYFQNEAQLEKSRLLSDRFSAERPKGSFSTLEIQRTEQGDSAMYLCASSLYSGTLYNEQFFGPGTRLTVL.

CDR3 nucleotide sequence: TGTGCCAGCAGCCAAGCCAACGGACTAGGGAACAATGAGCAGTTCTTC. Its translation is CASSQANGLGNNEQFF. The V gene is TRBV3-1, the J gene TRBJ2-1; 7 bases agree with TRBD2. V lost 1 base, J lost 5 bases, and 8 bases stayed unmatched. The CDR3 extends over 16 amino acids. Germline assignment: CDR1 LGHDT and CDR2 YNNKEL (reference sequence).